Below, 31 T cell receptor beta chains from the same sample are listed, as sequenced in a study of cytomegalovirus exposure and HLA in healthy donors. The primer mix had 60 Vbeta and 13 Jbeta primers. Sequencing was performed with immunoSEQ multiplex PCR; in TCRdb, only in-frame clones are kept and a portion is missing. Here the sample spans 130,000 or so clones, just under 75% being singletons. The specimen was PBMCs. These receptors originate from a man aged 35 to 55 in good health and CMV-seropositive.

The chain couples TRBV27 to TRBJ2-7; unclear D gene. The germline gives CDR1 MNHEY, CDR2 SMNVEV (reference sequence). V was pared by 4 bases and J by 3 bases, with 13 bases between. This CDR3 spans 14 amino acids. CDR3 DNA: TGTGCCAGCAGTTCCTCGCCCGACATCTACGAGCAGTACTTC. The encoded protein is CASSSSPDIYEQYF.

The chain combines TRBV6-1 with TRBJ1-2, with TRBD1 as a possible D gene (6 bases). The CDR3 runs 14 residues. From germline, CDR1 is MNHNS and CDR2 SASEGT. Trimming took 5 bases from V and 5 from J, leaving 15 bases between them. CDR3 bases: TGTGCCAGCAGTTCAGGGGCAACTGGATATGGCTACACCTTC. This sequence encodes CASSSGATGYGYTF.

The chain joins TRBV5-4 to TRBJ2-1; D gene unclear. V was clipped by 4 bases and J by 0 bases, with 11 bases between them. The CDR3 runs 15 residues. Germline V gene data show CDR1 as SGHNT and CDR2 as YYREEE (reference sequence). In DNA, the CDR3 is TGTGCCAGCAGCCCCATCCGGAGCTCCTACAATGAGCAGTTCTTC. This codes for CASSPIRSSYNEQFF.

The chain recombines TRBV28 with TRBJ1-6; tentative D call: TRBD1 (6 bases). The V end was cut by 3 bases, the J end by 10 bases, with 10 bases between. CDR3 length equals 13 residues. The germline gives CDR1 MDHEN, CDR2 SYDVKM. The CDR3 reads CASSLDSRSPLHF. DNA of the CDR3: TGTGCCAGCAGTTTGGACAGCCGATCACCCCTCCACTTT.

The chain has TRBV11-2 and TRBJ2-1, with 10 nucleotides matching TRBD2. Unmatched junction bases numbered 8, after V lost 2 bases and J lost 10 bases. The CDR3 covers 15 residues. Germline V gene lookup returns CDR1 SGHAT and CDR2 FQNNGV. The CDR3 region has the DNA TGTGCCAGCAGCTTATCGCTAGCGGGAGTCGGCGAGCAGTTCTTC. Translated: CASSLSLAGVGEQFF. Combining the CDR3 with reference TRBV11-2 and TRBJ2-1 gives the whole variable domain EAGVAQSPRYKIIEKRQSVAFWCNPISGHATLYWYQQILGQGPKLLIQFQNNGVVDDSQLPKDRFSAERLKGVDSTLKIQPAKLEDSAVYLCASSLSLAGVGEQFFGPGTRLTVL.

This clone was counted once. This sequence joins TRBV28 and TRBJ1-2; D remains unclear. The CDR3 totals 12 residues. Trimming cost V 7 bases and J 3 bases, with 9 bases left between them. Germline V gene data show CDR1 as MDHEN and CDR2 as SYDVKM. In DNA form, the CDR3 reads TGTGCCAGCACTCCAAGAGACTATGGCTACACCTTC. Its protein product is CASTPRDYGYTF.

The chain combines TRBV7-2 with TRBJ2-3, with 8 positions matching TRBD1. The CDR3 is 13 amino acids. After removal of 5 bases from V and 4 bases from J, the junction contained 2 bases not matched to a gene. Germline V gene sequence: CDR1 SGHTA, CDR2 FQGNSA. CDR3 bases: TGTGCCAGCAGCATGGACAGGGCAGATACGCAGTATTTT. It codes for CASSMDRADTQYF.

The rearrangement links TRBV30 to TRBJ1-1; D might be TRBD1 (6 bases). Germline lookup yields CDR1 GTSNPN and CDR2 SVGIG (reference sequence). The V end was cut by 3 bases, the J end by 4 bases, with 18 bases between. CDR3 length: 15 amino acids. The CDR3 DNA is TGTGCCTGGAGCCTTACAGGGTCGCAAGTCACTGAAGCTTTCTTT. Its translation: CAWSLTGSQVTEAFF.

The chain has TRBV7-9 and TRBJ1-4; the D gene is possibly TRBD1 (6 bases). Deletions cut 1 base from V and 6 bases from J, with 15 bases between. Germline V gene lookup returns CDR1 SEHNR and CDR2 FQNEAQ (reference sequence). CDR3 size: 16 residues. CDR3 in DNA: TGTGCCAGCAGCTTAGGCAGGGGAACCCGGGATGAAAAACTGTTTTTT. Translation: CASSLGRGTRDEKLFF.

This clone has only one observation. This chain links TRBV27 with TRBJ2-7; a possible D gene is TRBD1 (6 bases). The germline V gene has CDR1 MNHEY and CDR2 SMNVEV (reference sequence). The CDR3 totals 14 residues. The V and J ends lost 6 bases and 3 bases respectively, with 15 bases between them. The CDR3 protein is CASSPIGGNYEQYF. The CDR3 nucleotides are TGTGCCAGCAGCCCCATAGGGGGAAACTACGAGCAGTACTTC.

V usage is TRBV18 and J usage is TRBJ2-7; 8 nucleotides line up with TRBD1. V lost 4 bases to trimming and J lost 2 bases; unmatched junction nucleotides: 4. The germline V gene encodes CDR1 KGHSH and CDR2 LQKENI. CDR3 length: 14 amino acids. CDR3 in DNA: TGTGCCAGCTCACGGGAACAGGGGGCCTACGAGCAGTACTTC. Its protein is CASSREQGAYEQYF.

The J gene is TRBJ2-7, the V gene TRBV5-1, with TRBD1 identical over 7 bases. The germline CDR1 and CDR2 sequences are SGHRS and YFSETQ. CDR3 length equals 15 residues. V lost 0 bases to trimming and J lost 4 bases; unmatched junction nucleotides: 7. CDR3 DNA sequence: TGCGCCAGCAGCTTGGGTCCGGGACAGAGGTACGAGCAGTACTTC. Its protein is CASSLGPGQRYEQYF.

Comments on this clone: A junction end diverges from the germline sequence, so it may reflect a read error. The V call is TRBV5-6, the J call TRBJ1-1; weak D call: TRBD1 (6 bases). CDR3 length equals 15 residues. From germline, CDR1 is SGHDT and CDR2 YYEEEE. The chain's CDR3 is CASSLVDRLNTGAFF. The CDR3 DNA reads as TGTGCCAGCAGCCTGGTTGACAGGTTGAACACTGGAGCTTTCTTT. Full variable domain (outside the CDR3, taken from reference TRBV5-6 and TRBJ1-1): DAGVTQSPTHLIKTRGQQVTLRCSPKSGHDTVSWYQQALGQGPQFIFQYYEEEERQRGNFPDRFSGHQFPNYSSELNVNALLLGDSALYLCASSLVDRLNTGAFFGQGTRLTVV.

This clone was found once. In nucleotides, the CDR3 is TGTGCCAGCAGCTCCACAGGAAACAATGAGCAGTTCTTC. Translation: CASSSTGNNEQFF. V is TRBV5-4 and J is TRBJ2-1; TRBD1 is a possible D gene (5 bases). With 3 bases removed from V and 5 bases from J, the gap between germline ends came to 9 bases. Germline assignment: CDR1 SGHNT and CDR2 YYREEE (reference sequence). This CDR3 has 13 residues.

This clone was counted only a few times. The CDR3 loop reads CASSRTSGGPSYEQYF. CDR3 in DNA: TGTGCCAGCAGTCGGACTAGCGGGGGCCCTTCCTACGAGCAGTACTTC. The chain is built from TRBV7-6 and TRBJ2-7, with 13 bases fitting TRBD2. V shed 6 bases and J 1 base; nucleotides not matched to a gene: 6. The V gene's germline CDR1 is SGHVS and CDR2 FNYEAQ. CDR3 length: 16 amino acids.

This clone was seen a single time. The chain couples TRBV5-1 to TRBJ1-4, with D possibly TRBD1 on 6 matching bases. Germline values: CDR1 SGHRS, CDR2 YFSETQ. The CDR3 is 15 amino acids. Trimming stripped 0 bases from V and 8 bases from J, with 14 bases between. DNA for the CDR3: TGCGCCAGCAGCTTGGTGGCAGGGGATGACGAAAAACTGTTTTTT. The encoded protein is CASSLVAGDDEKLFF.

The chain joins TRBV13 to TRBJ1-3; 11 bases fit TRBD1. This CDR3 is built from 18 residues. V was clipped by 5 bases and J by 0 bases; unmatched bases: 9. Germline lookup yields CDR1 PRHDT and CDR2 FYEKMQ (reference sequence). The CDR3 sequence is CASSDGQGASRSGNTIYF. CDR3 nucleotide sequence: TGTGCCAGCAGCGACGGACAGGGGGCCTCACGCTCTGGAAACACCATATATTTT.

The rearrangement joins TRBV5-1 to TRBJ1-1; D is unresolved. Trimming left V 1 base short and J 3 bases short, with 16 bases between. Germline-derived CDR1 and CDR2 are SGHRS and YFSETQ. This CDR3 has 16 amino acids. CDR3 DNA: TGCGCCAGCAGCTTGTGGTCCCCTAGCGGTGACACTGAAGCTTTCTTT. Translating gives CASSLWSPSGDTEAFF.

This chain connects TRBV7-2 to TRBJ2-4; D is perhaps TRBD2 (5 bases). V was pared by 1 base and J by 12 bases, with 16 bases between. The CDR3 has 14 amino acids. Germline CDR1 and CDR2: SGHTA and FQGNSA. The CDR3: CASSLEWLAGHQYF. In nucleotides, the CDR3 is TGTGCCAGCAGCTTAGAGTGGCTAGCCGGGCATCAGTACTTC. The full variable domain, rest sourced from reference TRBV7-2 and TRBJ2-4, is GAGVSQSPSNKVTEKGKDVELRCDPISGHTALYWYRQSLGQGLEFLIYFQGNSAPDKSGLPSDRFSAERTGGSVSTLTIQRTQQEDSAVYLCASSLEWLAGHQYFGAGTRLSVL.

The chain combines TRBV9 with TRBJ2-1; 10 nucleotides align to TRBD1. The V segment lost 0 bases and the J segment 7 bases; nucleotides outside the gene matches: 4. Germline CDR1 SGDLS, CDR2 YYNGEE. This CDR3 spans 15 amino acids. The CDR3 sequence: CASSVGGQGRNEQFF. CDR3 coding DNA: TGTGCCAGCAGCGTAGGGGGACAGGGGAGGAATGAGCAGTTCTTC. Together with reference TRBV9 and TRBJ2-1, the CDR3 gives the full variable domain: DSGVTQTPKHLITATGQRVTLRCSPRSGDLSVYWYQQSLDQGLQFLIQYYNGEERAKGNILERFSAQQFPDLHSELNLSSLELGDSALYFCASSVGGQGRNEQFFGPGTRLTVL.

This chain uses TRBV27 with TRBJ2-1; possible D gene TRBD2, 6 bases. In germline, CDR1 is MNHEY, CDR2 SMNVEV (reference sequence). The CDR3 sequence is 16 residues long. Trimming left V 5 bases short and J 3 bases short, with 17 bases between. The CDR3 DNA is TGTGCCAGCAGTCCAATAGCAGGAGCGGGCTACAATGAGCAGTTCTTC. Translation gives CASSPIAGAGYNEQFF.

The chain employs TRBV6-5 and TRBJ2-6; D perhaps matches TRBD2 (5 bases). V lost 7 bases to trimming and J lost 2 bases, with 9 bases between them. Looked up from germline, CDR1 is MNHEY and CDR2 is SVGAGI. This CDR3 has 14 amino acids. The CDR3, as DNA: TGTGCCAGCAACCTAGCTGCTGGGGCCAACGTCCTGACTTTC. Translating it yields CASNLAAGANVLTF.

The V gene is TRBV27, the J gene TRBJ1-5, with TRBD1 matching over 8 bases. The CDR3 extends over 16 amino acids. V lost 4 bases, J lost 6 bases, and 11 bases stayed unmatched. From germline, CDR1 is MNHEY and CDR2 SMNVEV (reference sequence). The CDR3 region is CASSSSDRVRGQPQHF. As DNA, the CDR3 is TGTGCCAGCAGTTCGTCGGACAGGGTTAGGGGTCAGCCCCAGCATTTT.

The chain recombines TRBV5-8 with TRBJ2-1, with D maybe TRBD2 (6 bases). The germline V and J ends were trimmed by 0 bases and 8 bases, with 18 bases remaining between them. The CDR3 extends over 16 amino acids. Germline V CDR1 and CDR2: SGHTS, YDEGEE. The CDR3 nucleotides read TGTGCCAGCAGCTTGGGAGGGTGGGAGGCTATAGATGAGCAGTTCTTC. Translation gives CASSLGGWEAIDEQFF.

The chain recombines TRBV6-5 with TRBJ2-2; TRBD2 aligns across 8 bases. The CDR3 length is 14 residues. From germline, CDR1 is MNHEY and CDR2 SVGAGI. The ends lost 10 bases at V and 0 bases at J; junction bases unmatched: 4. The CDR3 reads CATRGLANTGELFF. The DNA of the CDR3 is TGTGCCACGCGGGGACTAGCGAACACCGGGGAGCTGTTTTTT.

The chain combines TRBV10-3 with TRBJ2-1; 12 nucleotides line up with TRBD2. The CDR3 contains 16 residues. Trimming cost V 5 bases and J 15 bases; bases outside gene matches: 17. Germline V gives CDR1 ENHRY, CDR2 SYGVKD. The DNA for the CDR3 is TGTGCCATCAGTCCGTCGGGACTAGCGGGCTCAGGAGATACGTTCTTC. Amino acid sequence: CAISPSGLAGSGDTFF.

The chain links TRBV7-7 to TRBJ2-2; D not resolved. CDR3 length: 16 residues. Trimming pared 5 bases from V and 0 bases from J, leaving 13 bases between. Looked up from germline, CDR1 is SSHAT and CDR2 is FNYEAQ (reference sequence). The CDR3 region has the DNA TGTGCCAGCAGCCCTGAGTGGGCAGCGAACACCGGGGAGCTGTTTTTT. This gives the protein CASSPEWAANTGELFF.

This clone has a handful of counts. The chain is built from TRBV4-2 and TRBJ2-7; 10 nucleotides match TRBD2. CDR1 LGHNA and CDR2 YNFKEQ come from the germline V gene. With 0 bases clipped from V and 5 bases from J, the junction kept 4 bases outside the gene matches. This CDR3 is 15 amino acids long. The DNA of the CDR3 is TGTGCCAGCAGCCAAGAGAGCGGGAGGGCCCACGAGCAGTACTTC. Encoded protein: CASSQESGRAHEQYF.

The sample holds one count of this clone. The CDR3 loop reads CASTRKAGGIYEQYF. The DNA of the CDR3 is TGTGCCAGCACCCGTAAGGCGGGAGGTATCTACGAGCAGTACTTC. J is TRBJ2-7 and V is TRBV11-2, with 8 nucleotides matching TRBD2. The CDR3 is 15 residues long. Germline V gene data show CDR1 as SGHAT and CDR2 as FQNNGV. With 7 bases clipped from V and 3 bases from J, the junction kept 11 bases outside the gene matches.

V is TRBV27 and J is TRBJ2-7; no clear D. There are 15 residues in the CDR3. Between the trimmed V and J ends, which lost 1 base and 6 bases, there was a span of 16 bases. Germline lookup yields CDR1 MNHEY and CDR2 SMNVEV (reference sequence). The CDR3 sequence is CASSLYPPAAGEQYF. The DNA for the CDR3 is TGTGCCAGCAGTTTATACCCCCCGGCAGCAGGCGAGCAGTACTTC.

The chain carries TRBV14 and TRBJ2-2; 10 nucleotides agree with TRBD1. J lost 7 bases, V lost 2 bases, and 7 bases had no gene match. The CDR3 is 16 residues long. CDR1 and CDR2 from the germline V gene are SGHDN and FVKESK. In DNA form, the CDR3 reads TGTGCCAGCAGCCAAAGGACAGGGGGGAAGGTCGGGGAGCTGTTTTTT. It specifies CASSQRTGGKVGELFF.